These T cell receptor beta chains were read from a single sample in a study of cytomegalovirus exposure and HLA in healthy donors. Data came from immunoSEQ multiplex PCR; TCRdb stores just in-frame clones and leaves some out. The sample contains about 150,000 clones, about 80% of which appear only once. The specimen sequenced was PBMCs. The origin of the receptors is a young man in good health and CMV-seropositive. The CDR3 runs from the conserved cysteine through the conserved F or W. D genes are given only for firm matches. Size tells how often a clone was seen (once, few, many) or the class of an expanded clone, and some rows leave it out.

clone_size: NA
j_call: TRBJ2-7
d_call: NA
v_call: TRBV29-1
cdr3_length: 14
cdr3_nt: TGCAGCGTCCGAGGGGGGGAGCGAGTTGGCGAGCAGTACTTC
cdr3_aa: CSVRGGERVGEQYF

clone_size: NA
j_call: TRBJ2-1
d_call: NA
v_call: TRBV2
cdr3_length: 11
cdr3_nt: TGTGCCAGCAGTGATTGGCATGAGCAGTTCTTC
cdr3_aa: CASSDWHEQFF

clone_size: NA
j_call: TRBJ2-5
d_call: NA
v_call: TRBV11-2
cdr3_length: 13
cdr3_nt: TGTGCCAGCAGCTCGCGGGCTGGGCGGACCCAGTACTTC
cdr3_aa: CASSSRAGRTQYF

clone_size: NA
j_call: TRBJ2-5
d_call: TRBD1
v_call: TRBV7-2
cdr3_length: 15
cdr3_nt: TGTGCCAGCAGCTTTTCGGGGACAGGGAAAGAGACCCAGTACTTC
cdr3_aa: CASSFSGTGKETQYF

clone_size: NA
j_call: TRBJ1-5
d_call: NA
v_call: TRBV5-1
cdr3_length: 10
cdr3_nt: TGCGCCAGCGTGAGTCAGCCCCAGCATTTT
cdr3_aa: CASVSQPQHF

clone_size: NA
j_call: TRBJ2-5
d_call: TRBD1
v_call: TRBV6-1
cdr3_length: 15
cdr3_nt: TGTGCCAGCACCGTTGGACAGGTGATACAAGAGACCCAGTACTTC
cdr3_aa: CASTVGQVIQETQYF

clone_size: NA
j_call: TRBJ1-4
d_call: TRBD1
v_call: TRBV29-1
cdr3_length: 12
cdr3_nt: TGCAGCGTTGCAGGACAGGGTCTGAAACTGTTTTTT
cdr3_aa: CSVAGQGLKLFF

clone_size: NA
j_call: TRBJ2-3
d_call: TRBD2
v_call: TRBV29-1
cdr3_length: 14
cdr3_nt: TGCAGCGTTTCGGGGGGTCTCGGCACAGATACGCAGTATTTT
cdr3_aa: CSVSGGLGTDTQYF

clone_size: NA
j_call: TRBJ2-2
d_call: NA
v_call: TRBV1
cdr3_length: 15
cdr3_nt: TGCACCAGCAGCCAAGAACTAGACTGCACCGGGGAGCTGTTTTTT
cdr3_aa: CTSSQELDCTGELFF

clone_size: NA
j_call: TRBJ2-2
d_call: NA
v_call: TRBV9
cdr3_length: 15
cdr3_nt: TGTGCCAGCAACCTAGGAGGGGGGGAGGCCGGGGAGCTGTTTTTT
cdr3_aa: CASNLGGGEAGELFF

clone_size: NA
j_call: TRBJ2-7
d_call: TRBD2
v_call: TRBV18
cdr3_length: 15
cdr3_nt: TGTGCCAGCTCACCAAGCGGGGGGCCGACCTACGAGCAGTACTTC
cdr3_aa: CASSPSGGPTYEQYF

clone_size: NA
j_call: TRBJ2-1
d_call: NA
v_call: TRBV19
cdr3_length: 13
cdr3_nt: TGTGCCAGTAGTATGGGGCGGCTCAATGAGCAGTTCTTC
cdr3_aa: CASSMGRLNEQFF

clone_size: once
j_call: TRBJ1-1
d_call: NA
v_call: TRBV29-1
cdr3_length: 13
cdr3_nt: TGCAGCGTCGGTGACAGATACTACACTGAAGCTTTCTTT
cdr3_aa: CSVGDRYYTEAFF

clone_size: NA
j_call: TRBJ1-2
d_call: NA
v_call: TRBV4-1
cdr3_length: 17
cdr3_nt: TGCGCCAGCAGCTCACCCCCCTGGGGGGAATCTAACTATGGCTACACCTTC
cdr3_aa: CASSSPPWGESNYGYTF

clone_size: NA
j_call: TRBJ1-1
d_call: TRBD1
v_call: TRBV6-5
cdr3_length: 13
cdr3_nt: TGTGCCAGCACGAGGAAACAGGGGACTGAAGCTTTCTTT
cdr3_aa: CASTRKQGTEAFF

clone_size: NA
j_call: TRBJ2-7
d_call: TRBD2
v_call: TRBV18
cdr3_length: 15
cdr3_nt: TGTGCCAGCTCACCGGAAGCGGGAGGGCCGTACGAGCAGTACTTC
cdr3_aa: CASSPEAGGPYEQYF

clone_size: NA
j_call: TRBJ2-3
d_call: TRBD2
v_call: TRBV9
cdr3_length: 19
cdr3_nt: TGTGCCAGCAGCCCAGAGGTGGGGCTAGCGGGAAGACTCACAGATACGCAGTATTTT
cdr3_aa: CASSPEVGLAGRLTDTQYF

clone_size: NA
j_call: TRBJ2-7
d_call: TRBD1
v_call: TRBV18
cdr3_length: 14
cdr3_nt: TGTGCCAGCTCACCGGGACAGGGCTCCTACGAGCAGTACTTC
cdr3_aa: CASSPGQGSYEQYF

clone_size: NA
j_call: TRBJ2-7
d_call: NA
v_call: TRBV7-9
cdr3_length: 13
cdr3_nt: TGTGCCAGCACAGGCGTAAACTCCTACGAGCAGTACTTC
cdr3_aa: CASTGVNSYEQYF

clone_size: few
j_call: TRBJ2-4
d_call: NA
v_call: TRBV14
cdr3_length: 17
cdr3_nt: TGTGCCAGCAGCCAAGATGACAGTAGACTAGCCAAAAACATTCAGTACTTC
cdr3_aa: CASSQDDSRLAKNIQYF

clone_size: NA
j_call: TRBJ1-1
d_call: NA
v_call: TRBV11-2
cdr3_length: 13
cdr3_nt: TGTGCCAGCAGTTCTACAGTAAACACTGAAGCTTTCTTT
cdr3_aa: CASSSTVNTEAFF

clone_size: NA
j_call: TRBJ2-7
d_call: NA
v_call: TRBV18
cdr3_length: 18
cdr3_nt: TGTGCCAGCTCACCACTAGGGAAGGAGCTCCAGGGCGGTTACGAGCAGTACTTC
cdr3_aa: CASSPLGKELQGGYEQYF

clone_size: NA
j_call: TRBJ1-1
d_call: NA
v_call: TRBV7-2
cdr3_length: 13
cdr3_nt: TGTGCCAGCAGCTTAGTTCAGGGAAAGGATGCTTTCTTT
cdr3_aa: CASSLVQGKDAFF

clone_size: many
j_call: TRBJ1-2
d_call: NA
v_call: TRBV6-5
cdr3_length: 14
cdr3_nt: TGTGCCAGCAGTCCGGGGGATTGGGGCGGAGGCTACACCTTC
cdr3_aa: CASSPGDWGGGYTF

clone_size: NA
j_call: TRBJ2-2
d_call: NA
v_call: TRBV7-7
cdr3_length: 17
cdr3_nt: TGTGCCAGCAGCTTCCCGTATCAAGGGGGGAACACCGGGGAGCTGTTTTTT
cdr3_aa: CASSFPYQGGNTGELFF

clone_size: NA
j_call: TRBJ2-3
d_call: TRBD2
v_call: TRBV9
cdr3_length: 17
cdr3_nt: TGTGCCAGCAGCGTAGCCCCGTCGCGGGGGGACACAGATACGCAGTATTTT
cdr3_aa: CASSVAPSRGDTDTQYF

clone_size: NA
j_call: TRBJ2-5
d_call: NA
v_call: TRBV29-1
cdr3_length: 13
cdr3_nt: TGCAGCGTTGAACCAGGGGCGCAAGAGACCCAGTACTTC
cdr3_aa: CSVEPGAQETQYF

clone_size: NA
j_call: TRBJ2-1
d_call: NA
v_call: TRBV6-6
cdr3_length: 15
cdr3_nt: TGTGCCAGCAGTTCCCCAGATCCCAGGTTTGGTGAGCAGTTCTTC
cdr3_aa: CASSSPDPRFGEQFF

clone_size: NA
j_call: TRBJ1-5
d_call: NA
v_call: TRBV2
cdr3_length: 13
cdr3_nt: TGTGCCAGCACCCTAGGGGTTCCCGAGCCCCAGCATTTT
cdr3_aa: CASTLGVPEPQHF

clone_size: NA
j_call: TRBJ1-3
d_call: TRBD1
v_call: TRBV5-1
cdr3_length: 18
cdr3_nt: TGCGCCAGCTCCCAGGGACAGGGGGCGCGGGGAGCTGGAAACACCATATATTTT
cdr3_aa: CASSQGQGARGAGNTIYF

clone_size: NA
j_call: TRBJ2-2
d_call: NA
v_call: TRBV15
cdr3_length: 15
cdr3_nt: TGTGCCACCAGCAGCTTCAGGGGGAACACCGGGGAGCTGTTTTTT
cdr3_aa: CATSSFRGNTGELFF

clone_size: NA
j_call: TRBJ1-3
d_call: NA
v_call: TRBV2
cdr3_length: 15
cdr3_nt: TGTGCCAGCAGTGGGGGCGGCTACTCTGGAAACACCATATATTTT
cdr3_aa: CASSGGGYSGNTIYF

clone_size: NA
j_call: TRBJ1-2
d_call: NA
v_call: TRBV21-1
cdr3_length: 13
cdr3_nt: TGTGCCAGCAGGACCCCAGGGTACTATGGCTACACCTTC
cdr3_aa: CASRTPGYYGYTF

clone_size: NA
j_call: TRBJ2-3
d_call: NA
v_call: TRBV29-1
cdr3_length: 17
cdr3_nt: TGCAGCGTTGAAGGACCACAGGGCCCCGTGTTCACAGATACGCAGTATTTT
cdr3_aa: CSVEGPQGPVFTDTQYF

clone_size: NA
j_call: TRBJ1-2
d_call: TRBD1
v_call: TRBV10-3
cdr3_length: 15
cdr3_nt: TGTGCCATCAGTGAAAGACAGGGGGGAAACTATGGCTACACCTTC
cdr3_aa: CAISERQGGNYGYTF

clone_size: NA
j_call: TRBJ1-1
d_call: TRBD1
v_call: TRBV6-4
cdr3_length: 13
cdr3_nt: TGTGCCAGCAGTTGGACAGGGGGCACTGAAGCTTTCTTT
cdr3_aa: CASSWTGGTEAFF

clone_size: NA
j_call: TRBJ2-5
d_call: TRBD1
v_call: TRBV30
cdr3_length: 14
cdr3_nt: TGTGCCTGGAGGGGGGACAGGGATGAAGAGACCCAGTACTTC
cdr3_aa: CAWRGDRDEETQYF

clone_size: NA
j_call: TRBJ1-1
d_call: NA
v_call: TRBV5-4
cdr3_length: 14
cdr3_nt: TGTGCCAGCAGCTTGGGGACATCGAACACTGAAGCTTTCTTT
cdr3_aa: CASSLGTSNTEAFF

clone_size: NA
j_call: TRBJ2-2
d_call: TRBD2
v_call: TRBV2
cdr3_length: 14
cdr3_nt: TGTGCCAGCAGACGGGAGGCCGCGGGAGGGGAGCTGTTTTTT
cdr3_aa: CASRREAAGGELFF

clone_size: NA
j_call: TRBJ1-5
d_call: NA
v_call: TRBV2
cdr3_length: 15
cdr3_nt: TGTGCCAGCAGTGAGTCGGGATATAGCAATCAGCCCCAGCATTTT
cdr3_aa: CASSESGYSNQPQHF

clone_size: NA
j_call: TRBJ1-4
d_call: NA
v_call: TRBV4-3
cdr3_length: 13
cdr3_nt: TGCGCCAGCAGCCAAGTTGGGGGGGAAAAACTGTTTTTT
cdr3_aa: CASSQVGGEKLFF

clone_size: NA
j_call: TRBJ1-1
d_call: NA
v_call: TRBV4-1
cdr3_length: 15
cdr3_nt: TGCGCCAGCAGCCAAGATGGGAGCCGGAACACTGAAGCTTTCTTT
cdr3_aa: CASSQDGSRNTEAFF

clone_size: once
j_call: TRBJ2-6
d_call: NA
v_call: TRBV27
cdr3_length: 17
cdr3_nt: TGTGCCAGCAGTTTAGAATACAGGGTAGCTGGGGCCAACGTCCTGACTTTC
cdr3_aa: CASSLEYRVAGANVLTF

clone_size: many
j_call: TRBJ2-3
d_call: TRBD2
v_call: TRBV15
cdr3_length: 16
cdr3_nt: TGTGCCACCAGCACCCTAAGCGGGACTCGGGGAGATACGCAGTATTTT
cdr3_aa: CATSTLSGTRGDTQYF

clone_size: NA
j_call: TRBJ2-3
d_call: NA
v_call: TRBV9
cdr3_length: 14
cdr3_nt: TGTGCCAGCAGCGTAGTATCCCAAGCGGATACGCAGTATTTT
cdr3_aa: CASSVVSQADTQYF

clone_size: NA
j_call: TRBJ2-3
d_call: TRBD2
v_call: TRBV2
cdr3_length: 16
cdr3_nt: TGTGCGATGGGACAGGGTCAACTAGCGGGAGTGGATACGCAGTATTTT
cdr3_aa: CAMGQGQLAGVDTQYF

clone_size: once
j_call: TRBJ1-1
d_call: TRBD1
v_call: TRBV9
cdr3_length: 14
cdr3_nt: TGTGCCAGCAGCGTGGGGACAGGGAACACTGAAGCTTTCTTT
cdr3_aa: CASSVGTGNTEAFF